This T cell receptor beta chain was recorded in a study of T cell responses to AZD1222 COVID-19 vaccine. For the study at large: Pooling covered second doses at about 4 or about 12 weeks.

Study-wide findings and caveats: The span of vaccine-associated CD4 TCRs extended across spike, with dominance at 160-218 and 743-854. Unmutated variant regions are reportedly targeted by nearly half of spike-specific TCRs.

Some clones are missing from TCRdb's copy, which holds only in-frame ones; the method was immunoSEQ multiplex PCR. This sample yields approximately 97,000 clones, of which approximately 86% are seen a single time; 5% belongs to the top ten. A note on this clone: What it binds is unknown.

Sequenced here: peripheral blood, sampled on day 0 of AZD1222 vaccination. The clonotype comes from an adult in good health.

In DNA form, the CDR3 reads TGTGCCAGCACGGTGGGGGGGCTTGGAGGCTACACCTTC. It codes for CASTVGGLGGYTF. V and J are TRBV2 and TRBJ1-2, with D possibly being TRBD1 (6 bases). CDR3 length: 13 residues. Germline-derived CDR1 and CDR2 are SNHLY and FYNNEI. Trimming took off 7 bases at V and 8 bases at J, with 17 bases between the two ends.